This TCR beta chain stems from a study of spatial heterogeneity in lung cancer. The wider study: Beta-chain sequences consistently outnumbered alpha-chain sequences in detection. The mean occurrence of each unique TCR and UMI combination in raw reads exceeded nine.

The presence of a unique molecular identifier marked each TCR cDNA molecule. TCRdb reprocessed the 5' RACE reads via MiXCR and lists one record per CDR3 protein. In the table there are some 25,000 distinct CDR3 sequences, about 13% of which are singletons. V was trimmed by 8 bases and J by 1 base, leaving 12 bases between them. Germline V gene data show CDR1 as MGHRA and CDR2 as YSYEKL. CDR3 size: 13 residues. The study, taken as a whole, reports: Ubiquitous, expanded tumor-derived TCRs were more frequently observed in blood at resection than at follow-up.

This clonotype showed up many times. Its specificity is not known. Documented time point: sample taken at primary tumor resection. Extraction of whole RNA from tumor, nontumor lung or frozen PBMC preceded unsorted sequencing. V usage is TRBV4-1 and J usage is TRBJ2-7; a possible D gene is TRBD1 (5 bases). Sequenced here: PBMCs, sampled at surgery. This clonotype was obtained from a female donor with early-stage non-small cell lung cancer. CDR3 protein: CASSATESYEQYF. The CDR3 nucleotides are TGCGCCAGCTCGGCGACAGAATCCTACGAGCAGTACTTC.